This T cell receptor (beta chain) comes out of a study of T cells in Graves' hyperthyroidism and ophthalmopathy. The source material, RNA transcripts, was used to amplify TCR beta CDR3 regions. HTBI primers drove first-round RT-PCR of the TCR CDR3. Via MiXCR, TCRdb re-called the multiplex PCR reads, giving one row per CDR3 protein. This sample has approximately 640,000 distinct CDR3 sequences, with 17% found just once. The CDR3 contains 13 residues. The germline V gene encodes CDR1 GTSNPN and CDR2 SVGIG (reference sequence). The V gene lost 1 base and the J gene lost 3 bases, with 9 bases spanning the gap.

The source is a man aged 50-59 years with Graves' hyperthyroidism. The sequenced sample consisted of blood. The gene calls are TRBV30 and TRBJ1-1; no clear D. Written as DNA, the CDR3 is TGTGCCTGGAGTGAGAGGGATTACACTGAAGCTTTCTTT. Protein sequence: CAWSERDYTEAFF.